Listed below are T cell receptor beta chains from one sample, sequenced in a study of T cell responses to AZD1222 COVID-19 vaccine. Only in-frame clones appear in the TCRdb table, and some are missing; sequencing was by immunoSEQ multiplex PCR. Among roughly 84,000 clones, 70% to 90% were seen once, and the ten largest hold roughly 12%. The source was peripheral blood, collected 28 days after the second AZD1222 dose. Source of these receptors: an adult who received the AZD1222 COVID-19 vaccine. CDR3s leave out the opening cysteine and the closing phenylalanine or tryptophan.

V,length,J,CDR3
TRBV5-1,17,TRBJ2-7,ASSLAPGLAGTASYEQY
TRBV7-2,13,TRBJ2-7,ASSLPQGSSYEQY
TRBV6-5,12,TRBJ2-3,ASIRGLLTDTQY
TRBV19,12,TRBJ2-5,ASSMTRERKTQY
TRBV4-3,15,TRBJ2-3,ASSQIVRGPQADTQY
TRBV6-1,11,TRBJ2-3,ASSEVGTDTQY
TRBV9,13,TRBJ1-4,ASSAGDGFNEKLF
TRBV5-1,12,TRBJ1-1,ASSFGQQYTEAF
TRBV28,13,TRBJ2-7,ASIKQGVRYYEQY
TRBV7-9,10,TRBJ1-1,ASSPQDREAF
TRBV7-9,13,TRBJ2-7,ASSSPGTGDYEQY
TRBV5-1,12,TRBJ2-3,ASSLVLDGDTQY
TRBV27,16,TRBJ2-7,ASRTGTGINRILYEQY
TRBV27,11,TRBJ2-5,ASSLSGTETQY
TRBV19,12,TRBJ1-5,ASSAAVNTQPQH
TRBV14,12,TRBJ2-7,ASSRGGDYYEQY
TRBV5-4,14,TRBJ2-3,ASSPGTQPSTDTQY
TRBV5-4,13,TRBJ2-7,ASSLVSGGVYEQY
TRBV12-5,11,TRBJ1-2,ASGLRPGYGYT
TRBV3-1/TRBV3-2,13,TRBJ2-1,ASSQQPTSGNEQF
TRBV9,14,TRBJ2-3,ASSVGGGDSTDTQY
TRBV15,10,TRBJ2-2,ATSPRLGELF
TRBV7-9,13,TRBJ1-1,ASSLNILGNTEAF
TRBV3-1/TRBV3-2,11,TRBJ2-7,ASSHPPSYEQY
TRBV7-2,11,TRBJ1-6,ASSLDPNSPLH
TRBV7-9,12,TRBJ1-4,ASSLGQGGEKLF
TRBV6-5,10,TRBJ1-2,ASSYSGQLYT
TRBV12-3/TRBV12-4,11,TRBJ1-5,ASSYNKGQPQH
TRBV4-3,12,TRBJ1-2,ASSQDTGLYGYT
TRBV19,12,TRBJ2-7,ASSRGTYSHEQY
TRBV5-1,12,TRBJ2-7,ASSRYTGDYEQY
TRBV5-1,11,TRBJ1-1,ASSLGQGREAF
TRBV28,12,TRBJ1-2,ASSPDRGRWGYT
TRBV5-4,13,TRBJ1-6,ASSSRTGWHSPLH
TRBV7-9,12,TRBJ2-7,ASSTRNSPHEQY
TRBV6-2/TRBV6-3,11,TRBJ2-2,ASSYLNTGELF
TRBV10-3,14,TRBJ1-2,AISPGKGTEYSVAA
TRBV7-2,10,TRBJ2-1,ASRGGGNEQF
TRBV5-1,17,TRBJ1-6,ASSGDPGRLDSYNSPLH
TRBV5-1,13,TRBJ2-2,ASSLGIVRSGELF
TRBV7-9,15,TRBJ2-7,ASSDPGLAGASYEQY
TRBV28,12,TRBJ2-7,ASSLSTGYSEQY